Below, 30 T cell receptor beta chains from the same sample are listed, as sequenced in a study of T cell responses to AZD1222 COVID-19 vaccine. TCRdb's table, derived via immunoSEQ multiplex PCR, lists solely in-frame clones and lacks some. The repertoire holds roughly 150,000 clones, with around 89% as singletons. The sample in question was peripheral blood, obtained on day 0 of AZD1222 vaccination. These receptors were collected from an adult in good health.

The chain couples TRBV3-1 (or the pseudogene TRBV3-2) to TRBJ2-7; tentative D call: TRBD2 (6 bases). Germline CDR1 reads LGHDT; CDR2 reads YNNKEL (reference sequence). The CDR3 totals 17 residues. Trimming took off 2 bases at V and 2 bases at J, with 19 bases between the two ends. The CDR3 reads CASSQRKLAHNPYEQYF. The CDR3 DNA sequence: TGTGCCAGCAGCCAACGAAAACTAGCCCACAACCCCTACGAGCAGTACTTC.

The V call is TRBV6-5, the J call TRBJ2-1; unclear D gene. The CDR3 runs 13 residues. Trimming left V 2 bases short and J 6 bases short, with 8 bases between. Germline CDR1 and CDR2: MNHEY and SVGAGI. The CDR3: CASSYGSVNEQFF. CDR3 DNA: TGTGCCAGCAGTTACGGCTCTGTCAATGAGCAGTTCTTC.

The chain is built from TRBV5-1 and TRBJ2-5; 13 bases match TRBD2. There are 18 residues in the CDR3. The junction had 11 bases not matched to a gene; V was cut back by 5 bases and J by 1 base. Germline V CDR1 and CDR2: SGHRS, YFSETQ. CDR3 sequence: CASSGTSGAISTQETQYF. Here the CDR3 DNA reads TGCGCCAGCAGTGGGACTAGCGGGGCCATATCTACCCAAGAGACCCAGTACTTC.

This clone showed up many times. The chain couples TRBV25-1 to TRBJ1-1; D possibly corresponds to TRBD1 (5 bases). V was shortened by 4 bases and J by 4 bases, with 13 bases between the two germline ends. This CDR3 spans 14 amino acids. Germline lookup yields CDR1 MGHDK and CDR2 SYGVNS. The CDR3 DNA reads as TGTGCCAGCAGTGGCACGGGGACCCTCACTGAAGCTTTCTTT. Protein sequence: CASSGTGTLTEAFF.

The chain employs TRBV6-1 and TRBJ1-2, with unresolved D. V lost 3 bases, J lost 2 bases, and 10 bases lay in between. CDR1 and CDR2 (germline): MNHNS, SASEGT. The CDR3 consists of 14 residues. The CDR3 here is CASSEYPANYGYTF. In DNA, the CDR3 is TGTGCCAGCAGTGAGTACCCTGCGAACTATGGCTACACCTTC.

The chain carries TRBV7-8 and TRBJ2-7; the D gene is possibly TRBD2 (5 bases). Germline loops: CDR1 SGHVS, CDR2 FQNEAQ. The CDR3 has 15 amino acids. Trimming pared 5 bases from V and 3 bases from J, leaving 17 bases between. The CDR3 sequence: CASSRNVRDYYEQYF. The CDR3 DNA is TGTGCCAGCAGCCGAAACGTCCGGGATTACTACGAGCAGTACTTC.

The V and J genes are TRBV19 and TRBJ1-6; D is unclear. The V gene lost 1 base and the J gene lost 10 bases, with 11 bases spanning the gap. Germline loops: CDR1 LNHDA, CDR2 SQIVND (reference sequence). The CDR3 is 14 residues long. CDR3 sequence reads: CASSIVPGRSPLHF. The CDR3 bases are TGTGCCAGTAGTATAGTCCCGGGCCGGTCACCCCTCCACTTT.

V gene TRBV10-3 combines with J gene TRBJ1-4; D not certain. CDR1 ENHRY and CDR2 SYGVKD come from the germline V gene. The CDR3 has 12 amino acids. V lost 0 bases to trimming and J lost 7 bases, with 3 bases between them. CDR3 nucleotide sequence: TGTGCCATCAGTGAGTCTGTTGAAAAACTGTTTTTT. Translation gives CAISESVEKLFF.

This clone occurred once. The CDR3 DNA reads as TGTGCCAGCAGCCCCCCCGGACAGGGTAACACTGAAGCTTTCTTT. It yields the protein CASSPPGQGNTEAFF. This sequence joins TRBV7-3 and TRBJ1-1, with 8 positions matching TRBD1. V dropped 5 bases and J dropped 2; count of bases not matched to a gene: 7. The CDR3 has 15 residues. Germline assignment: CDR1 SGHTA and CDR2 FQGTGA.

The genes are TRBV7-3 and TRBJ1-3, with D unresolved. CDR1 is SGHTA and CDR2 is FQGTGA in the germline V gene. The CDR3 spans 13 residues. Trimming removed 5 bases from V and 4 bases from J, with 9 bases in between. This CDR3 reads CASSTHGGNTIYF. The CDR3 region has the DNA TGTGCCAGCAGCACTCATGGGGGAAACACCATATATTTT.

This rearrangement joins TRBV19 to TRBJ2-3; 7 bases match TRBD2. Germline values: CDR1 LNHDA, CDR2 SQIVND (reference sequence). The length of the CDR3 is 15 residues. The J segment lost 1 base and the V segment lost 7 bases, leaving 8 bases of the junction unmatched. This CDR3 is CASTPPAGGTDTQYF. The CDR3 region has the DNA TGTGCCAGTACCCCGCCGGCGGGGGGCACAGATACGCAGTATTTT.

This CDR3 is CAGSWGLNTEAFF. The CDR3 nucleotides are TGTGCCGGGAGTTGGGGTTTGAACACTGAAGCTTTCTTT. The genes are TRBV19 and TRBJ1-1; D is uncertain. The V end was cut by 11 bases, the J end by 0 bases, with 13 bases between. The CDR3 is made up of 13 amino acids. Per germline, CDR1 LNHDA and CDR2 SQIVND (reference sequence).

The genes are TRBV11-3 and TRBJ2-3; TRBD1 agrees at 7 bases. The V gene end was trimmed by 4 bases and the J gene end by 8 bases; junction bases not matched to a gene: 12. The CDR3 loop spans 15 amino acids. Germline CDR1 is SGHNT and CDR2 is YENEEA. In nucleotides, the CDR3 is TGTGCCAGCAGCTCGTACACCTCAGACAGGGCTACGCAGTATTTT. As protein: CASSSYTSDRATQYF. Complete variable domain (other parts from reference TRBV11-3 and TRBJ2-3): EAGVVQSPRYKIIEKKQPVAFWCNPISGHNTLYWYLQNLGQGPELLIRYENEEAVDDSQLPKDRFSAERLKGVDSTLKIQPAELGDSAVYLCASSSYTSDRATQYFGPGTRLTVL.

The rearrangement links TRBV11-2 to TRBJ2-7; perhaps TRBD2 as D (6 bases). Trimming took 5 bases from V and 4 from J, leaving 9 bases between them. The CDR3 spans 12 residues. CDR1 is SGHAT, CDR2 FQNNGV, per germline. CDR3 protein: CASSPGVYEQYF. The CDR3 nucleotides are TGTGCCAGCAGCCCGGGGGTTTACGAGCAGTACTTC.

This chain connects TRBV4-1 to TRBJ2-1; tentatively, D is TRBD1 (6 bases). The CDR3 is 15 residues long. Trimming took off 2 bases at V and 7 bases at J, with 15 bases between the two ends. From germline, CDR1 is MGHRA and CDR2 YSYEKL. The CDR3 DNA reads TGCGCCAGCAGCCAAAGACTAACCACAGGGAATGAGCAGTTCTTC. This gives the protein CASSQRLTTGNEQFF.

The chain links TRBV7-2 to TRBJ1-6; the match to TRBD1 covers 9 bases. This CDR3 is built from 18 residues. V shed 1 base, J shed 9 bases, and the junction held 13 bases outside the gene matches. Germline CDR1 SGHTA, CDR2 FQGNSA. The DNA of the CDR3 is TGTGCCAGCAGCTTAGGAGGGGACAGGGACTCCCGTCTTTCACCCCTCCACTTT. Its protein product is CASSLGGDRDSRLSPLHF.

The CDR3 loop is CASSLRQGTTRGYTF. The CDR3 DNA reads TGCGCCAGCAGCTTGAGACAGGGCACTACGAGGGGCTACACCTTC. The V and J genes are TRBV5-1 and TRBJ1-2; 7 nucleotides line up with TRBD1. Germline loops: CDR1 SGHRS, CDR2 YFSETQ. The CDR3 runs 15 residues. J gave up 8 bases and V 1 base, and 11 bases lay outside the gene matches.

The chain couples TRBV30 to TRBJ2-5; D gene unclear. V was cut by 0 bases and J by 3 bases, with 5 bases left in between. This CDR3 contains 12 residues. CDR1 is GTSNPN, CDR2 SVGIG, per germline (reference sequence). CDR3 DNA: TGTGCCTGGAGTGTATTAGAAGAGACCCAGTACTTC. Translated: CAWSVLEETQYF.

This clone was recorded once. The V call is TRBV10-2, the J call TRBJ2-5; the D is unclear. V shed 6 bases and J shed 4 bases, with 6 bases lying between them. The germline V gene encodes CDR1 WSHSY and CDR2 SAAADI. This CDR3 spans 11 amino acids. The CDR3 loop reads CASRVGETQYF. CDR3 DNA sequence: TGCGCCAGCAGAGTGGGAGAGACCCAGTACTTC.

This sequence joins TRBV20-1 and TRBJ1-2; TRBD1 aligns across 7 bases. In germline, CDR1 is DFQATT, CDR2 SNEGSKA (reference sequence). V lost 6 bases to trimming and J lost 5 bases; unmatched junction nucleotides: 3. This CDR3 has 11 residues. The DNA of the CDR3 is TGCAGTGCGGACAGGTTGTATGGCTACACCTTC. Residues: CSADRLYGYTF.

The chain recombines TRBV11-2 with TRBJ2-3, with TRBD2 identical over 9 bases. This CDR3 has 15 residues. Germline lookup yields CDR1 SGHAT and CDR2 FQNNGV. After removal of 1 base from V and 5 bases from J, the junction contained 4 bases not matched to a gene. The chain's CDR3 is CASSLGLAALDTQYF. CDR3 nucleotide sequence: TGTGCCAGCAGCTTAGGACTAGCGGCCTTAGATACGCAGTATTTT.

This chain links TRBV29-1 with TRBJ1-2, with D unclear. V dropped 5 bases and J dropped 8 bases, with 12 bases sitting between them. The length of the CDR3 is 11 residues. Germline-derived CDR1 and CDR2 are SQVTM and ANQGSEA. The CDR3 region is CSVYGVEGYTF. The CDR3, as DNA: TGCAGCGTTTACGGAGTGGAGGGCTACACCTTC.

The chain is built from TRBV3-1 (or the pseudogene TRBV3-2) and TRBJ2-5; no reliable D call. The CDR3 contains 12 residues. The germline CDR1 and CDR2 sequences are LGHDT and YNNKEL (reference sequence). With 7 bases removed from V and 0 bases from J, the gap between germline ends came to 6 bases. The CDR3 bases are TGTGCCAGCAATATGTACCAAGAGACCCAGTACTTC. This translates into CASNMYQETQYF.

V gene TRBV2 combines with J gene TRBJ1-1; 7 bases are shared with TRBD1. Germline values: CDR1 SNHLY, CDR2 FYNNEI. Trimming took 2 bases from V and 4 from J; bases not matched to a gene: 7. The CDR3 covers 15 residues. The CDR3 sequence: CASSELLTGSTEAFF. DNA for the CDR3: TGTGCCAGCAGTGAACTGTTGACAGGGAGCACTGAAGCTTTCTTT.

This rearrangement joins TRBV2 to TRBJ1-1; 7 bases are shared with TRBD1. The CDR3 contains 14 residues. Germline CDR1 and CDR2: SNHLY and FYNNEI. V lost 6 bases and J lost 4; bases outside the gene matches: 8. The CDR3 DNA reads as TGTGCCAGCAGCTTAATACAGGGGAGCACTGAAGCTTTCTTT. Protein product: CASSLIQGSTEAFF. The full variable domain, completed using reference TRBV2 and TRBJ1-1, is EPEVTQTPSHQVTQMGQEVILRCVPISNHLYFYWYRQILGQKVEFLVSFYNNEISEKSEIFDDQFSVERPDGSNFTLKIRSTKLEDSAMYFCASSLIQGSTEAFFGQGTRLTVV.

This chain joins TRBV2 and TRBJ2-5, with 9 bases aligning to TRBD1. V shed 9 bases and J 0 bases; nucleotides not matched to a gene: 17. CDR1 is SNHLY and CDR2 is FYNNEI in the germline V gene. This CDR3 spans 18 amino acids. This chain's CDR3 is CASRKRERDRVNQETQYF. The CDR3, as DNA: TGTGCCAGTAGGAAAAGGGAACGGGACAGGGTCAACCAAGAGACCCAGTACTTC.

The chain links TRBV7-9 to TRBJ1-2; D gene ambiguous. This CDR3 has 13 amino acids. V lost 5 bases, J lost 6 bases, and 13 bases lay in between. The germline V gene has CDR1 SEHNR and CDR2 FQNEAQ (reference sequence). CDR3 region: CASSQPLGDGYTF. The CDR3 bases are TGTGCCAGCAGCCAACCGCTCGGGGATGGCTACACCTTC.

This chain connects TRBV3-1 (or the pseudogene TRBV3-2) to TRBJ2-3; possibly TRBD2 for D (5 bases). With 6 bases removed from V and 1 base from J, the gap between germline ends came to 11 bases. CDR1 LGHDT and CDR2 YNNKEL come from the germline V gene (reference sequence). CDR3 size: 14 residues. The CDR3 loop is CASRRAGGTDTQYF. The CDR3 DNA reads as TGTGCCAGCAGAAGGGCGGGCGGCACAGATACGCAGTATTTT.

This clone was detected once. The chain combines TRBV20-1 with TRBJ2-1; D not resolved. V lost 5 bases to trimming and J lost 10 bases, with 12 bases between them. CDR1 and CDR2 (germline): DFQATT, SNEGSKA (reference sequence). The CDR3 consists of 11 residues. The CDR3 sequence is CSAFRFSEQFF. The CDR3, as DNA: TGCAGTGCTTTTAGATTCAGCGAGCAGTTCTTC.

The rearrangement links TRBV4-2 to TRBJ2-3, with TRBD2 identical over 14 bases. The ends lost 6 bases at V and 4 bases at J; junction bases unmatched: 3. Germline V gene sequence: CDR1 LGHNA, CDR2 YNFKEQ. CDR3 length: 15 amino acids. The CDR3 DNA reads as TGTGCCAGCAGATCGACTAGCGGGGGGGCAGATACGCAGTATTTT. Protein product: CASRSTSGGADTQYF.